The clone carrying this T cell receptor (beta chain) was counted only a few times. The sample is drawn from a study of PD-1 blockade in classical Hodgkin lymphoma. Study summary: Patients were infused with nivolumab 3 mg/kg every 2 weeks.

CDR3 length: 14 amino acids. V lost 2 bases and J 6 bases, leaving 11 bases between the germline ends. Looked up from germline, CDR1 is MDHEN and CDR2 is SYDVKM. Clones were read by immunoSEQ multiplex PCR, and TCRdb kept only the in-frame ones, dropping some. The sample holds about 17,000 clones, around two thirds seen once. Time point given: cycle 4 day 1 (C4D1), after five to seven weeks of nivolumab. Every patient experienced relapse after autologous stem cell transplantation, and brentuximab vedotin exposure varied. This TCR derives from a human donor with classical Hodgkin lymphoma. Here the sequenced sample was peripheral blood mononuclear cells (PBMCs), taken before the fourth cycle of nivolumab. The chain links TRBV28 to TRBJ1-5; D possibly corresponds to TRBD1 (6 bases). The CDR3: CASSLRGGRQPQHF. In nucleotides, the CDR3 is TGTGCCAGCAGTTTAAGGGGGGGCCGTCAGCCCCAGCATTTT.